This entry describes one T cell receptor beta chain. This sample was taken from a study of blood T cell repertoires in COVID-19. In the source study's methods: Nucleated cell counts were estimated from reference gene primer amplification. Profiled with immunoSEQ multiplex PCR; TCRdb holds only in-frame clones, not every one. Clonal size and the V and J genes are those of that table, whereas D and trimming came from the DNA. The table includes a few hundred thousand clones, around 88% detected once. Germline CDR1 and CDR2: KGHDR and SFDVKD. The CDR3 length is 16 residues. V was pared by 3 bases and J by 2 bases, with 7 bases of the junction left unmatched.

What was sequenced was peripheral blood. The sequence came from a woman between 65 and 79 years old with COVID-19, enrolled during active disease. This chain links TRBV24-1 with TRBJ2-3, with 7 bases identical to TRBD1. In DNA, the CDR3 is TGTGCCACCAGTGATCCTGGACAGGACCTCACAGATACGCAGTATTTT. Its protein product is CATSDPGQDLTDTQYF.